The rows below give T cell receptor beta chains drawn from one sample of a study of cytomegalovirus exposure and HLA in healthy donors. The method was immunoSEQ multiplex PCR; TCRdb's version includes in-frame clones alone and lacks a portion of them. Of roughly 150,000 clones listed, around 79% are singletons. Material for sequencing was PBMCs. Receptors were obtained from a man younger than 35 in good health and CMV-seronegative. Both conserved end residues are part of each CDR3. D genes are given only for firm matches. The size field is filled for only some rows; it gives once, few, many or a size class.

j_call	d_call	clone_size	v_call	cdr3_nt	cdr3_aa
TRBJ2-7	TRBD2	-	TRBV10-3	TGTGCCATCAGTGAGTCGGAGGGACTAAGCTCCTACGAGCAGTACTTC	CAISESEGLSSYEQYF
TRBJ2-3	TRBD2	-	TRBV7-8	TGTGCCAGCAGCTTACAGGGACTAGCGGGAAGAGATACGCAGTATTTT	CASSLQGLAGRDTQYF
TRBJ2-7	TRBD2	-	TRBV7-8	TGTGCCAGCAGCTTCCCGCGGGAGGGAGAGCAGTGCTTC	CASSFPREGEQCF
TRBJ2-5	TRBD2	once	TRBV9	TGTGCCAGCAGCCCTGCTGGGACTAGCGGTATCCAAGAGACCCAGTACTTC	CASSPAGTSGIQETQYF
TRBJ2-1	TRBD2	-	TRBV5-1	TGCGCCAGCAGCTTGGGTTCTAGCGGGCTTTACAATGAGCAGTTCTTC	CASSLGSSGLYNEQFF
TRBJ1-1	-	-	TRBV7-9	TGTGCCAGCAGCTTAGCGATGGCCGGCGAGATCCGCGGAGCTTTCTTT	CASSLAMAGEIRGAFF
TRBJ2-5	TRBD1	-	TRBV7-2	TGTGCCAGCAGCTTTACAGGGGCCCCAGGGACCCAGTACTTC	CASSFTGAPGTQYF
TRBJ2-7	-	-	TRBV11-2	TGTGCCAGCAGCTTAGGCTGGCTCTCCTACGAGCAGTACTTC	CASSLGWLSYEQYF
TRBJ2-5	-	-	TRBV15	TGTGCCACCAGTGGGACATTTTTCCAAGAGACCCAGTACTTC	CATSGTFFQETQYF
TRBJ2-7	-	-	TRBV25-1	TGTGCCAGCAGTACCCACAGGGAGTCGGGCGAGCAGTACTTC	CASSTHRESGEQYF
TRBJ2-1	-	once	TRBV7-8	TGTGCCAGCAGCTTAGCCGAGCGGGTTAACCCTGGCGATGAGCAGTTCTTC	CASSLAERVNPGDEQFF
TRBJ2-7	-	-	TRBV9	TGTGCCAGCAGCATCTCCGACTACCCCTCCTACGAGCAGTACTTC	CASSISDYPSYEQYF
TRBJ1-1	TRBD1	-	TRBV5-6	TGTGCCAGCAGTACGACAGGGCCGAACACTGAAGCTTTCTTT	CASSTTGPNTEAFF
TRBJ2-7	TRBD2	-	TRBV27	TGTGCCAGCAGTTTACGGGGGAGGGTCGAGCAGTACTTC	CASSLRGRVEQYF
TRBJ2-7	-	-	TRBV4-1	TGCGCCAGCAGCCACCTCCCGGAGGCGGTATCCTACGAGCAGTACTTC	CASSHLPEAVSYEQYF
TRBJ1-2	-	-	TRBV28	TGTGCCAGCAGCCCTGCCGGGGGGAACTATGGCTACACCTTC	CASSPAGGNYGYTF
TRBJ1-3	-	-	TRBV7-9	TGTGCCGGATTCGGGGAGGGGGAAGGCTCTGGAAACACCATATATTTT	CAGFGEGEGSGNTIYF